This passage covers 32 T cell receptor beta chains from one sample sequenced in a study of CD8+ T cells in alopecia areata. Sequencing relied on a cDNA template that was reverse transcribed from extracted RNA. Here immunoSEQ multiplex PCR was the method, and the copy in TCRdb shows in-frame clones only, minus some. Of more than 75,000 clones listed, around 45% were seen once; the top ten hold approximately 1.2%. The sequencing sample was made of CD4+ T cells sorted from blood. These receptors all come from a human donor with alopecia areata.

This chain connects TRBV5-1 to TRBJ2-7; D unresolved. V shed 3 bases and J shed 2 bases, with 15 bases lying between them. CDR1 and CDR2 from the germline V gene are SGHRS and YFSETQ. The CDR3 totals 15 residues. CDR3 in amino acids: CASSSIRSRAYEQYF. CDR3 DNA sequence: TGCGCCAGCAGCTCGATACGCTCAAGGGCCTACGAGCAGTACTTC.

This clone was detected only once. The chain couples TRBV7-9 to TRBJ2-1; D not resolved. This CDR3 contains 11 residues. V was trimmed by 11 bases and J by 1 base, leaving 6 bases between them. Germline V gene lookup returns CDR1 SEHNR and CDR2 FQNEAQ (reference sequence). CDR3 sequence (DNA): TGTGCCTCGGAGTCCTACAATGAGCAGTTCTTC. It specifies CASESYNEQFF.

This clone was seen a handful of times. V is TRBV7-2 and J is TRBJ1-2; 7 nucleotides line up with TRBD1. Germline V gene sequence: CDR1 SGHTA, CDR2 FQGNSA. The V segment lost 5 bases and the J segment 6 bases; nucleotides outside the gene matches: 6. The CDR3 spans 13 residues. The CDR3 here is CASSVTGVDGYTF. The CDR3, as DNA: TGTGCCAGCAGCGTTACAGGGGTTGATGGCTACACCTTC. Full variable domain (rest looked up from reference TRBV7-2 and TRBJ1-2): GAGVSQSPSNKVTEKGKDVELRCDPISGHTALYWYRQSLGQGLEFLIYFQGNSAPDKSGLPSDRFSAERTGGSVSTLTIQRTQQEDSAVYLCASSVTGVDGYTFGSGTRLTVV.

This clone has more than one count but fewer than ten. This chain uses TRBV29-1 with TRBJ2-3; possible D gene TRBD1, 6 bases. V lost 4 bases, J lost 0 bases, and 11 bases lay in between. Per the germline V gene, CDR1 is SQVTM and CDR2 is ANQGSEA. The CDR3 is 14 residues long. CDR3 amino acids: CSVGTEASTDTQYF. The CDR3 coding sequence is TGCAGCGTTGGGACAGAGGCAAGCACAGATACGCAGTATTTT.

The table lists this clone with a count of one. The chain carries TRBV7-6 and TRBJ2-3; D is unresolved. Trimming took 4 bases from V and 0 from J, leaving 17 bases between them. The CDR3 length is 17 residues. Per germline, CDR1 SGHVS and CDR2 FNYEAQ. CDR3 in amino acids: CASSSLGYSGSTDTQYF. DNA of the CDR3: TGTGCCAGCAGCTCACTCGGGTATAGTGGGAGCACAGATACGCAGTATTTT. Full variable domain (missing parts from reference TRBV7-6 and TRBJ2-3): GAGVSQSPRYKVTKRGQDVALRCDPISGHVSLYWYRQALGQGPEFLTYFNYEAQQDKSGLPNDRFSAERPEGSISTLTIQRTEQRDSAMYRCASSSLGYSGSTDTQYFGPGTRLTVL.

This chain uses TRBV7-9 with TRBJ1-2; D gene ambiguous. In germline, CDR1 is SEHNR, CDR2 FQNEAQ (reference sequence). Trimming took 11 bases from V and 4 from J, leaving 11 bases between them. CDR3 length: 11 residues. CDR3 DNA: TGTGCCTCCGACTACTCCTATGGCTACACCTTC. It translates to CASDYSYGYTF.

The chain recombines TRBV4-1 with TRBJ1-1; no clear D gene. Germline CDR1 MGHRA, CDR2 YSYEKL. Trimming removed 0 bases from V and 1 base from J, with 3 bases in between. This CDR3 is built from 13 residues. The CDR3 sequence is CASSQEKNTEAFF. CDR3 DNA sequence: TGCGCCAGCAGCCAAGAAAAGAACACTGAAGCTTTCTTT.

The rearrangement uses TRBV7-2 and TRBJ2-7, with D perhaps TRBD1 or TRBD2 (5 bases each). Deletions cut 1 base from V and 6 bases from J, with 16 bases between. The CDR3 sequence is 15 residues long. The V gene's germline CDR1 is SGHTA and CDR2 FQGNSA. CDR3 DNA sequence: TGTGCCAGCAGCTTAGGTAGGGGAGTACCGGGCGAGCAGTACTTC. This translates into CASSLGRGVPGEQYF.

The V call is TRBV7-2, the J call TRBJ2-7; 13 bases map to TRBD2. Germline V gives CDR1 SGHTA, CDR2 FQGNSA. The length of the CDR3 is 14 residues. Losses at the gene ends were 5 bases for V and 4 bases for J; bases not matched to a gene: 2. In DNA, the CDR3 is TGTGCCAGCAGCGGGGGACTAGCGGGATACGAGCAGTACTTC. Residues: CASSGGLAGYEQYF.

The V gene is TRBV28, the J gene TRBJ2-3; tentative D call: TRBD2 (6 bases). The CDR3 covers 17 residues. The ends were cut back, 2 bases at V and 1 base at J, with 16 bases in the middle. The germline V gene has CDR1 MDHEN and CDR2 SYDVKM. The CDR3: CASSLPAVGTRTDTQYF. The CDR3, as DNA: TGTGCCAGCAGTTTACCCGCAGTCGGGACTCGCACAGATACGCAGTATTTT.

V is TRBV6-5 and J is TRBJ1-3; 9 bases are a match to TRBD1. Trimming removed 5 bases from V and 11 bases from J; junction bases left unmatched: 13. Germline V lookup: CDR1 MNHEY, CDR2 SVGAGI. This CDR3 contains 15 residues. Here the CDR3 reads CASSTRDRASHSIYF. The CDR3, as DNA: TGTGCCAGCAGTACACGGGACAGGGCCTCGCACTCCATATATTTT.

This chain uses TRBV7-2 with TRBJ1-2; possibly TRBD1 for D (5 bases). Germline values: CDR1 SGHTA, CDR2 FQGNSA. The CDR3 loop spans 13 amino acids. Trimming left V 5 bases short and J 8 bases short, with 15 bases between. CDR3 amino acids: CASSRQRAGGYTF. The CDR3 DNA reads as TGTGCCAGCAGCAGACAGCGAGCAGGAGGCTACACCTTC.

By frequency in the sample, this clone is medium-sized. The chain recombines TRBV7-2 with TRBJ1-5, with D possibly TRBD1 on 5 matching bases. Germline CDR1 reads SGHTA; CDR2 reads FQGNSA. V dropped 3 bases and J dropped 0 bases, with 18 bases sitting between them. The CDR3 length is 18 residues. The CDR3 sequence is CASSLDSGKLYSNQPQHF. The CDR3 DNA reads TGTGCCAGCAGCTTGGACTCAGGGAAGTTATATAGCAATCAGCCCCAGCATTTT.

This sequence joins TRBV29-1 and TRBJ2-2; weak D call: TRBD1 (6 bases). V was pared by 4 bases and J by 4 bases, with 10 bases between. Per the germline V gene, CDR1 is SQVTM and CDR2 is ANQGSEA. This CDR3 has 13 residues. The CDR3 region is CSVGQGSTGELFF. The DNA of the CDR3 is TGCAGCGTTGGGCAGGGGTCCACCGGGGAGCTGTTTTTT.

This sequence joins TRBV7-2 and TRBJ2-3; D assignment may be TRBD1 or TRBD2 (5 bases each). Germline V lookup: CDR1 SGHTA, CDR2 FQGNSA. The CDR3 sequence is 14 residues long. Trimming pared 7 bases from V and 0 bases from J, leaving 11 bases between. DNA for the CDR3: TGTGCCAGCATGATTTGGGGGAGCACAGATACGCAGTATTTT. This encodes CASMIWGSTDTQYF.

The chain joins TRBV7-9 to TRBJ1-1; D is unresolved. Germline V lookup: CDR1 SEHNR, CDR2 FQNEAQ (reference sequence). There are 15 residues in the CDR3. With 4 bases removed from V and 1 base from J, the gap between germline ends came to 13 bases. The CDR3 coding sequence is TGTGCCAGCAGCTCTGCGGACGGATGGAACACTGAAGCTTTCTTT. Its translation: CASSSADGWNTEAFF.

This clone was seen a handful of times. The chain has TRBV29-1 and TRBJ1-1; no firm D call. V lost 4 bases and J 3 bases, leaving 6 bases between the germline ends. From germline, CDR1 is SQVTM and CDR2 ANQGSEA. The CDR3 loop spans 11 amino acids. This CDR3 reads CSVADYTEAFF. The CDR3 DNA is TGCAGCGTTGCAGATTACACTGAAGCTTTCTTT.

The V and J genes are TRBV11-1 and TRBJ2-5; possibly TRBD1 for D (6 bases). This CDR3 is 14 amino acids long. Between the trimmed V and J ends, which lost 3 bases and 3 bases, there was a span of 11 bases. Germline values: CDR1 SGHAT, CDR2 FQDESV (reference sequence). As DNA, the CDR3 is TGTGCCAGCAGCTTTTTGGGGGCGGAAGAGACCCAGTACTTC. Translating gives CASSFLGAEETQYF. Filled out from reference TRBV11-1 and TRBJ2-5, the complete variable domain reads EAEVAQSPRYKITEKSQAVAFWCDPISGHATLYWYRQILGQGPELLVQFQDESVVDDSQLPKDRFSAERLKGVDSTLKIQPAELGDSAMYLCASSFLGAEETQYFGPGTRLLVL.

This clone has a handful of counts. The chain has TRBV7-6 and TRBJ1-1, with D possibly being TRBD1 (6 bases). Germline lookup yields CDR1 SGHVS and CDR2 FNYEAQ. The CDR3 runs to 15 residues. V was clipped by 0 bases and J by 3 bases, with 11 bases between them. This CDR3 is CASSLATGIDTEAFF. CDR3 bases: TGTGCCAGCAGCTTAGCTACAGGGATCGACACTGAAGCTTTCTTT.

The rearrangement uses TRBV30 and TRBJ2-3; D not resolved. The germline gives CDR1 GTSNPN, CDR2 SVGIG (reference sequence). The CDR3 spans 11 residues. Trimming stripped 5 bases from V and 0 bases from J, with 3 bases between. The CDR3 sequence is CAWYSTDTQYF. The CDR3 DNA reads as TGTGCCTGGTACAGCACAGATACGCAGTATTTT.

The chain carries TRBV7-9 and TRBJ2-6, with a weak D call TRBD1 (6 bases). CDR1 SEHNR and CDR2 FQNEAQ come from the germline V gene (reference sequence). CDR3 length equals 13 residues. The V end was cut by 11 bases, the J end by 0 bases, with 8 bases between. CDR3: CAGQYSGANVLTF. CDR3 bases: TGTGCCGGACAGTACTCTGGGGCCAACGTCCTGACTTTC.

The chain couples TRBV28 to TRBJ2-6; D possibly corresponds to TRBD2 (5 bases). Germline-derived CDR1 and CDR2 are MDHEN and SYDVKM. CDR3 length: 17 residues. Trimming removed 3 bases at V and 0 bases at J, with 12 bases between. Written as DNA, the CDR3 is TGTGCCAGCAGTTTGGACTTTTTTATCTCTGGGGCCAACGTCCTGACTTTC. Translated, it gives CASSLDFFISGANVLTF. Complete variable domain (other parts from reference TRBV28 and TRBJ2-6): DVKVTQSSRYLVKRTGEKVFLECVQDMDHENMFWYRQDPGLGLRLIYFSYDVKMKEKGDIPEGYSVSREKKERFSLILESASTNQTSMYLCASSLDFFISGANVLTFGAGSRLTVL.

This clone was observed a handful of times. This rearrangement joins TRBV5-1 to TRBJ2-5, with 11 bases matching TRBD2. Germline V gene data show CDR1 as SGHRS and CDR2 as YFSETQ. The CDR3 spans 15 residues. The V and J ends lost 0 bases and 5 bases, in that order; junction bases with no gene match: 3. The CDR3 sequence is CASSLGTSGLETQYF. CDR3 DNA: TGCGCCAGCAGCTTGGGGACTAGCGGGCTGGAGACCCAGTACTTC.

The V gene is TRBV4-1, the J gene TRBJ2-2; 8 bases line up with TRBD1. The CDR3 length is 16 residues. The germline CDR1 and CDR2 sequences are MGHRA and YSYEKL. J lost 2 bases, V lost 1 base, and 3 bases had no gene match. CDR3 protein: CASSQGQGTNTGELFF. In DNA, the CDR3 is TGCGCCAGCAGCCAAGGACAGGGGACCAACACCGGGGAGCTGTTTTTT.

The chain is built from TRBV7-2 and TRBJ1-6, with D possibly TRBD1 on 5 matching bases. In germline, CDR1 is SGHTA, CDR2 FQGNSA. Trimming pared 0 bases from V and 5 bases from J, leaving 11 bases between. The CDR3 contains 16 residues. The DNA of the CDR3 is TGTGCCAGCAGCTTAGCCTTCAGGGTGAATAATTCACCCCTCCACTTT. Translation gives CASSLAFRVNNSPLHF. Filled out from reference TRBV7-2 and TRBJ1-6, the complete variable domain reads GAGVSQSPSNKVTEKGKDVELRCDPISGHTALYWYRQSLGQGLEFLIYFQGNSAPDKSGLPSDRFSAERTGGSVSTLTIQRTQQEDSAVYLCASSLAFRVNNSPLHFGNGTRLTVT.

The count of this clone is one. The chain combines TRBV30 with TRBJ1-1; D is unresolved. The V end lost 0 bases, the J end lost 0 bases, and 8 bases lay between the germline ends. This CDR3 has 14 residues. Germline loops: CDR1 GTSNPN, CDR2 SVGIG (reference sequence). CDR3 sequence: CAWSVTSLNTEAFF. Written as DNA, the CDR3 is TGTGCCTGGAGTGTAACCTCTCTGAACACTGAAGCTTTCTTT.

The table lists this clone with a count of one. The rearrangement uses TRBV30 and TRBJ1-6, with D maybe TRBD1 (5 bases). Germline V lookup: CDR1 GTSNPN, CDR2 SVGIG (reference sequence). The length of the CDR3 is 15 residues. The V and J ends lost 5 bases and 11 bases respectively, with 22 bases between them. The CDR3 reads CAWGSRGALRPPLHF. CDR3 nucleotide sequence: TGTGCCTGGGGCTCGAGGGGAGCCTTACGTCCACCCCTCCACTTT.

The chain links TRBV30 to TRBJ1-1; 7 bases align to TRBD1. V gave up 2 bases and J gave up 5 bases; unmatched junction bases: 8. The V gene's germline CDR1 is GTSNPN and CDR2 SVGIG (reference sequence). This CDR3 comprises 14 residues. Here the CDR3 DNA reads TGTGCCTGGAGTCTAGACAGGGTGGGGACTGAAGCTTTCTTT. It yields the protein CAWSLDRVGTEAFF.

The J gene is TRBJ2-3, the V gene TRBV7-3; D remains ambiguous. CDR1 is SGHTA and CDR2 is FQGTGA in the germline V gene. The CDR3 covers 13 residues. The V end was cut by 3 bases, the J end by 0 bases, with 4 bases between. The chain's CDR3 is CASSLSSTDTQYF. The CDR3 DNA sequence: TGTGCCAGCAGCTTGTCTAGCACAGATACGCAGTATTTT.

The sample holds many counts of this clone. The rearrangement links TRBV7-2 to TRBJ1-1; D may be TRBD1 (5 bases). Trimming removed 8 bases from V and 5 bases from J, with 21 bases in between. The CDR3 has 15 amino acids. Germline V gene data show CDR1 as SGHTA and CDR2 as FQGNSA. The CDR3: CASHSPRRGGTEAFF. The CDR3, as DNA: TGTGCCAGCCACTCACCCCGGAGGGGCGGGACTGAAGCTTTCTTT. The full variable domain, with the rest looked up from reference TRBV7-2 and TRBJ1-1, is GAGVSQSPSNKVTEKGKDVELRCDPISGHTALYWYRQSLGQGLEFLIYFQGNSAPDKSGLPSDRFSAERTGGSVSTLTIQRTQQEDSAVYLCASHSPRRGGTEAFFGQGTRLTVV.

This clone was observed a single time. The chain uses TRBV7-7 and TRBJ2-5; D uncertain. The CDR3 is made up of 13 amino acids. CDR1 is SSHAT, CDR2 FNYEAQ, per germline (reference sequence). Trimming pared 1 base from V and 4 bases from J, leaving 7 bases between. The CDR3 is CASSLVGPETQYF. CDR3 nucleotides: TGTGCCAGCAGCTTAGTCGGTCCAGAGACCCAGTACTTC.

This clone was detected a few times. The J gene is TRBJ2-5, the V gene TRBV11-2, with TRBD1 identical over 8 bases. The CDR3 runs to 13 residues. CDR1 and CDR2 (germline): SGHAT, FQNNGV. The V and J ends lost 4 bases and 9 bases, in that order; junction bases with no gene match: 7. The CDR3 DNA reads TGTGCCAGCAGCTCGGGACAGGCGGCCCCCCAGTACTTC. Translating it yields CASSSGQAAPQYF.